Presented here are 9 T cell receptor beta chains from one specimen sequenced in a study of blood T cell repertoires in COVID-19 (dated by TCRdb to the early 2020s). Receptors were amplified or captured by the immunoSEQ multiplex PCR assay. TCRdb obtained this table from immuneACCESS and retained in-frame rearrangements with V and J assigned. These tables miss some clones; where compared with another copy, unresolved V genes account for less than half of the shortfall, and the remainder is unexplained. In this sample the table shows approximately 150,000 clones, roughly 80% of which occur a single time. Roughly 3.6% of the sample rests with the top ten. The sequencing input was peripheral blood. The receptor set was obtained from a man between 70 and 80 years old who had recovered from COVID-19.

The J gene is TRBJ2-2, the V gene TRBV24-1; TRBD1 aligns across 8 bases. V shed 1 base, J shed 1 base, and the junction held 1 base outside the gene matches. The CDR3 consists of 16 residues. The germline V gene has CDR1 KGHDR and CDR2 SFDVKD. DNA of the CDR3: TGTGCCACCAGTGATTTCGGACAGGGGAACACCGGGGAGCTGTTTTTT. Its protein is CATSDFGQGNTGELFF.

The chain links TRBV7-9 to TRBJ2-5; 8 nucleotides line up with TRBD2. The CDR3 extends over 15 amino acids. J gave up 5 bases and V 6 bases, and 11 bases lay outside the gene matches. The germline V gene encodes CDR1 SEHNR and CDR2 FQNEAQ (reference sequence). As DNA, the CDR3 is TGTGCCAGCAGTCGTACTAGCGGACCCTTGGAGACCCAGTACTTC. This sequence encodes CASSRTSGPLETQYF.

V usage is TRBV24-1 and J usage is TRBJ2-2; TRBD2 agrees at 11 bases. The germline V gene has CDR1 KGHDR and CDR2 SFDVKD. J was trimmed by 6 bases and V by 4 bases; bases with no gene match: 3. This CDR3 is built from 15 residues. CDR3 DNA: TGTGCCACCAGTGACGAACTAGCGGGAGCCGGGGAGCTGTTTTTT. Its protein product is CATSDELAGAGELFF.

The chain carries TRBV9 and TRBJ2-5, with TRBD1 matching over 7 bases. Germline CDR1 reads SGDLS; CDR2 reads YYNGEE. Germline trimming cut 3 bases from V and 5 bases from J; bases unmatched to any gene: 10. CDR3 length equals 15 residues. The DNA for the CDR3 is TGTGCCAGCAGCGCCGACCCGACAGGGCCGGAGACCCAGTACTTC. This gives the protein CASSADPTGPETQYF.

The count of this clone is one. The chain joins TRBV20-1 to TRBJ1-6; D remains ambiguous. Trimming removed 3 bases at V and 6 bases at J, with 9 bases between. There are 13 residues in the CDR3. CDR1 and CDR2 (germline): DFQATT, SNEGSKA (reference sequence). This CDR3 is CSASLGVNSPLHF. CDR3 coding DNA: TGCAGTGCTAGTTTGGGAGTTAATTCACCCCTCCACTTT.

This clone occurred a few times. The rearrangement uses TRBV15 and TRBJ2-1, with 9 bases identical to TRBD2. V shed 0 bases and J 12 bases; nucleotides not matched to a gene: 3. This CDR3 has 13 residues. Germline V gene data show CDR1 as LNHNV and CDR2 as YYDKDF (reference sequence). CDR3: CATSRDYSGRQFF. CDR3 DNA: TGTGCCACCAGCAGAGATTATAGCGGGAGGCAGTTCTTC.

J is TRBJ2-1 and V is TRBV19, with 10 nucleotides matching TRBD1. CDR1 is LNHDA, CDR2 SQIVND, per germline (reference sequence). V lost 5 bases and J lost 8; bases outside the gene matches: 6. The CDR3 has 14 amino acids. CDR3 sequence reads: CASSGGQGFHEQFF. The CDR3 DNA reads TGTGCCAGTAGTGGGGGACAGGGGTTCCATGAGCAGTTCTTC.

The J gene is TRBJ2-1, the V gene TRBV29-1; TRBD2 agrees at 7 bases. Germline CDR1 is SQVTM and CDR2 is ANQGSEA. V lost 4 bases to trimming and J lost 0 bases; unmatched junction nucleotides: 6. The CDR3 is made up of 15 amino acids. The CDR3 here is CSVGRRLASYNEQFF. CDR3 in DNA: TGCAGCGTTGGACGAAGACTAGCCTCCTACAATGAGCAGTTCTTC.

This clone was counted once. The chain combines TRBV2 with TRBJ2-1; 16 bases align to TRBD2. CDR3 length: 16 residues. The germline gives CDR1 SNHLY, CDR2 FYNNEI. With V trimmed by 4 bases and J by 9 bases, 6 bases remained unmatched. The CDR3 sequence: CASSVGTSGRASEQFF. In DNA, the CDR3 is TGTGCCAGCAGTGTAGGGACTAGCGGGAGGGCCAGTGAGCAGTTCTTC.